Each of the 16 T cell receptor beta chains below was sequenced from the same sample in a study of T-cell reconstitution after alpha-beta-depleted transplantation in children. This sample's TCRbeta library carried unique molecular identifier barcodes. MiXCR, run by TCRdb on the PCR reads, gives a single entry per CDR3 protein. Among 100,000 to 120,000 distinct CDR3 sequences listed, about 6% were seen once. Sequencing was performed on PBMCs, mostly from graft donor cells, taken 360 days after TCRalphabeta/CD19-depleted stem cell transplant. The receptors stem from a male patient between 2 and 9 years old who had a stem cell transplant for acute lymphoblastic leukemia, so the T cells may come from the graft donor.

The chain couples TRBV6-1 to TRBJ2-7; 9 bases fit TRBD1. CDR1 is MNHNS, CDR2 SASEGT, per germline. Losses at the gene ends were 6 bases for V and 1 base for J; bases not matched to a gene: 7. The CDR3 is 15 amino acids. CDR3 nucleotide sequence: TGTGCCAGCAGGCGACGACAGGGGGTGTCCTACGAGCAGTACTTC. This translates into CASRRRQGVSYEQYF.

J is TRBJ2-5 and V is TRBV20-1; D possibly uses TRBD1 or TRBD2 (6 bases each). The V gene's germline CDR1 is DFQATT and CDR2 SNEGSKA (reference sequence). V gave up 5 bases and J gave up 5 bases, with 18 bases separating them. CDR3 size: 14 residues. This CDR3 reads CSAPGRGGGETQYF. The CDR3 DNA follows: TGCAGTGCTCCCGGCAGGGGAGGCGGGGAGACCCAGTACTTC.

This clonotype has just a few counts. The CDR3: CASSYYGNTEAFF. CDR3 nucleotide sequence: TGTGCCAGCAGTTACTACGGGAACACTGAAGCTTTCTTT. The V and J genes are TRBV6-2 or TRBV6-3 and TRBJ1-1; no reliable D call. The CDR3 runs 13 residues. V was pared by 1 base and J by 1 base, with 4 bases between. Germline lookup yields CDR1 MNHEY and CDR2 SVGEGT.

V gene TRBV4-3 combines with J gene TRBJ2-5; possible D gene TRBD2, 5 bases. The CDR3 spans 17 residues. Germline lookup yields CDR1 LGHNA and CDR2 YSLEER. Trimming took off 1 base at V and 6 bases at J, with 21 bases between the two ends. CDR3 protein: CASSQGPHGVPGQTQYF. The CDR3 DNA follows: TGCGCCAGCAGCCAAGGCCCTCACGGGGTCCCGGGCCAGACCCAGTACTTC.

There are a few counts of this clonotype. The genes are TRBV12-5 and TRBJ2-1; 7 nucleotides match TRBD1. The CDR3 extends over 20 amino acids. Germline CDR1 LGHNT, CDR2 FRNRAP. J gave up 10 bases and V 3 bases, and 27 bases lay outside the gene matches. CDR3 sequence reads: CASGFSSTTSDRVGLEEQFF. The DNA of the CDR3 is TGTGCTAGTGGTTTCTCTTCTACTACTTCCGACAGGGTGGGGTTGGAGGAGCAGTTCTTC. Supplemented by reference TRBV12-5 and TRBJ2-1, the full variable domain reads DARVTQTPRHKVTEMGQEVTMRCQPILGHNTVFWYRQTMMQGLELLAYFRNRAPLDDSGMPKDRFSAEMPDATLATLKIQPSEPRDSAVYFCASGFSSTTSDRVGLEEQFFGPGTRLTVL.

This clonotype has only a few counts. The chain combines TRBV24-1 with TRBJ2-7; TRBD1 agrees at 8 bases. Germline CDR1 reads KGHDR; CDR2 reads SFDVKD. The V segment lost 5 bases and the J segment 1 base; nucleotides outside the gene matches: 9. The CDR3 has 16 amino acids. The CDR3 sequence: CATSGTETGASYEQYF. CDR3 DNA sequence: TGTGCCACCAGTGGAACGGAGACAGGGGCTTCCTACGAGCAGTACTTC.

At least ten counts were recorded for this clonotype. This chain joins TRBV10-3 and TRBJ1-2; no firm D call. Trimming stripped 0 bases from V and 4 bases from J, with 12 bases between. The CDR3 is made up of 15 amino acids. CDR1 and CDR2 (germline): ENHRY, SYGVKD. The CDR3 DNA sequence: TGTGCCATCAGTGAGTCGGCCTCAATAGGCTATGGCTACACCTTC. As protein: CAISESASIGYGYTF.

This clonotype was detected ten times or more. This rearrangement joins TRBV12-3 or TRBV12-4 to TRBJ1-4; 10 nucleotides match TRBD1. The CDR3 is 15 residues long. V lost 4 bases and J lost 5; bases outside the gene matches: 4. The CDR3 loop is CASSSPDRGNEKLFF. CDR3 sequence (DNA): TGTGCCAGCAGTTCACCGGACAGGGGGAATGAAAAACTGTTTTTT.

The chain uses TRBV4-3 and TRBJ1-6; TRBD1 matches 8 bases. This CDR3 comprises 16 residues. The trim removed 2 bases at V and 5 bases at J, leaving 5 bases unmatched. CDR1 LGHNA and CDR2 YSLEER come from the germline V gene. CDR3 bases: TGCGCCAGCAGCCAATCCGGACAGGGAAATAATTCACCCCTCCACTTT. It is translated as CASSQSGQGNNSPLHF.

At least ten counts were recorded for this clonotype. CDR3 protein: CASSPDRGFSYEQYF. The DNA for the CDR3 is TGTGCCAGCAGCCCGGACAGGGGGTTTTCCTACGAGCAGTACTTC. The chain links TRBV7-2 to TRBJ2-7; TRBD1 matches at 10 bases. The CDR3 is made up of 15 amino acids. The junction had 5 bases not matched to a gene; V was cut back by 5 bases and J by 1 base. The germline V gene encodes CDR1 SGHTA and CDR2 FQGNSA.

As regards this clonotype: This could be a read error, since a much larger clone is one nucleotide away. This chain uses TRBV4-3 with TRBJ1-1, with D possibly being TRBD1 (5 bases). Germline lookup yields CDR1 LGHNA and CDR2 YSLEER. V lost 1 base and J 3 bases, leaving 15 bases between the germline ends. This CDR3 has 16 amino acids. CDR3 coding DNA: TGCGCCAGCAGCCAAGGGGTGGGGACCCAGGACACTGAAGCTTTCTTT. Residues: CASSQGVGTQDTEAFF.

The V call is TRBV6-1, the J call TRBJ2-1; D perhaps matches TRBD2 (5 bases). The CDR3 is 16 residues long. Germline lookup yields CDR1 MNHNS and CDR2 SASEGT. Deletions cut 4 bases from V and 2 bases from J, with 15 bases between. The CDR3 coding sequence is TGTGCCAGCAGTGCCCTAAGCGGCTCGGCCTACAATGAGCAGTTCTTC. Encoded protein: CASSALSGSAYNEQFF.

This clonotype came up many times. V usage is TRBV9 and J usage is TRBJ2-7, with TRBD2 identical over 8 bases. The germline CDR1 and CDR2 sequences are SGDLS and YYNGEE. This CDR3 has 13 residues. J was trimmed by 1 base and V by 3 bases; bases with no gene match: 0. In nucleotides, the CDR3 is TGTGCCAGCAGCGGCGGGGGGTCCTACGAGCAGTACTTC. This sequence encodes CASSGGGSYEQYF. Full variable domain (remainder filled in from reference TRBV9 and TRBJ2-7): DSGVTQTPKHLITATGQRVTLRCSPRSGDLSVYWYQQSLDQGLQFLIQYYNGEERAKGNILERFSAQQFPDLHSELNLSSLELGDSALYFCASSGGGSYEQYFGPGTRLTVT.

In this sample, this clonotype turned up many times. The J gene is TRBJ2-6, the V gene TRBV5-1; 8 bases match TRBD2. V lost 5 bases and J lost 4; bases outside the gene matches: 2. The CDR3 length is 14 residues. Germline CDR1 is SGHRS and CDR2 is YFSETQ. CDR3 nucleotides: TGCGCCAGCAGAGGACTAGCAGGGGCCAACGTCCTGACTTTC. Amino acid sequence: CASRGLAGANVLTF.

This clonotype appeared many times. The chain links TRBV29-1 to TRBJ2-1; 11 nucleotides align to TRBD2. Germline values: CDR1 SQVTM, CDR2 ANQGSEA. V shed 6 bases, J shed 3 bases, and the junction held 7 bases outside the gene matches. The CDR3 totals 15 residues. CDR3: CSVPLSGRDYNEQFF. Here the CDR3 DNA reads TGCAGCGTCCCCCTTAGCGGGAGGGACTACAATGAGCAGTTCTTC.

This clonotype occurred many times. V is TRBV9 and J is TRBJ1-5; D not resolved. The CDR3 spans 15 residues. Trimming took 0 bases from V and 0 from J, leaving 7 bases between them. Looked up from germline, CDR1 is SGDLS and CDR2 is YYNGEE. In DNA, the CDR3 is TGTGCCAGCAGCGTAGGGGATTTTAGCAATCAGCCCCAGCATTTT. It translates to CASSVGDFSNQPQHF.